This is a list of T cell receptor beta chains from one sample in a study of CD8+ T cells in alopecia areata. TCRdb's copy holds only in-frame clones and misses some; the assay was immunoSEQ multiplex PCR. The profile covers about 130,000 clones, with approximately 48% appearing a single time and around a sixth taken by the ten largest. The sample in question was CD8+ T cells sorted from blood, obtained at week 0. These receptor sequences come from a human donor with alopecia areata. CDR3s include the opening cysteine and the closing phenylalanine or tryptophan. Each record gives: V gene, J gene, D gene, clone size, CDR3 protein, CDR3 DNA. D genes are given only for firm matches. Clone sizes are given selectively: once, few, many, or a class where the clone is expanded.

>TRBV7-9|TRBJ1-6|-|-
CASSLGAGENSPLHF
TGTGCCAGCAGCTTAGGTGCAGGGGAAAATTCACCCCTCCACTTT
>TRBV7-9|TRBJ2-5|-|-
CASRLEGTETQYF
TGTGCCAGCAGATTAGAGGGGACGGAGACCCAGTACTTC
>TRBV30|TRBJ2-1|TRBD2|-
CAWSVSGGEQFF
TGTGCCTGGAGTGTATCGGGGGGGGAACAGTTCTTC
>TRBV10-3|TRBJ2-7|-|-
CAIRGRDTTTYEQYF
TGTGCCATCAGGGGACGGGACACCACCACCTACGAGCAGTACTTC
>TRBV4-2|TRBJ1-5|-|-
CASSQEVGLLLGNQPQHF
TGTGCCAGCAGCCAAGAGGTCGGACTCTTACTAGGCAATCAGCCCCAGCATTTT
>TRBV29-1|TRBJ1-1|-|-
CSVVIRGGTEAFF
TGCAGCGTTGTAATAAGGGGTGGGACTGAAGCTTTCTTT
>TRBV30|TRBJ1-1|-|-
CAWSRITEAFF
TGTGCCTGGAGTCGAATCACTGAAGCTTTCTTT
>TRBV2|TRBJ1-3|-|few
CASRRRPGDSGNTIYF
TGTGCCAGCAGGCGCAGGCCAGGAGACTCTGGAAACACCATATATTTT
>TRBV5-1|TRBJ1-2|-|-
CASSFRDSSNGYTF
TGCGCCAGCAGCTTCCGGGACTCGAGTAATGGCTACACCTTC
>TRBV7-8|TRBJ2-7|TRBD1|-
CASSSSRPRDSPYEQYF
TGTGCCAGCAGCTCCTCAAGACCTCGGGACAGCCCTTACGAGCAGTACTTC
>TRBV6-4|TRBJ2-1|TRBD2|medium-sized
CASSGTSGGANEQFF
TGTGCCAGCAGTGGGACTAGCGGGGGGGCCAATGAGCAGTTCTTC
>TRBV4-3|TRBJ2-3|-|-
CASSQDITDTQYF
TGCGCCAGCAGCCAAGATATCACAGATACGCAGTATTTT
>TRBV30|TRBJ1-1|TRBD1|-
CASNRGLGAFF
TGTGCCTCCAACAGGGGGCTTGGGGCTTTCTTT
>TRBV6-5|TRBJ2-2|-|-
CASRIHDRIGELFF
TGTGCCAGCAGAATTCACGACAGGATCGGGGAGCTGTTTTTT
>TRBV6-4|TRBJ2-1|-|-
CASSITGEVYNEQFF
TGTGCCAGCAGTATTACAGGGGAGGTCTACAATGAGCAGTTCTTC
>TRBV14|TRBJ1-2|-|-
CASSQAAAYGYTF
TGTGCCAGCAGCCAAGCCGCTGCCTATGGCTACACCTTC
>TRBV13|TRBJ2-7|-|-
CASSDSYEQYF
TGTGCCAGCAGCGACTCCTACGAGCAGTACTTC
>TRBV27|TRBJ2-7|-|-
CASSLSSANEQYF
TGTGCCAGCAGTTTATCTAGCGCCAACGAGCAGTACTTC
>TRBV2|TRBJ1-3|-|few
CASSEGPGTGNTIYF
TGTGCCAGCAGTGAAGGCCCCGGGACTGGAAACACCATATATTTT
>TRBV11-1|TRBJ2-7|-|-
CASSLEGVPYEQYF
TGTGCCAGCAGTCTCGAGGGGGTCCCCTACGAGCAGTACTTC
>TRBV6-5|TRBJ2-3|-|-
CASSYGGASTDTQYF
TGTGCCAGCAGTTACGGGGGGGCCAGCACAGATACGCAGTATTTT
>TRBV7-8|TRBJ2-7|TRBD1|-
CASSLPGQGAKEQYF
TGTGCCAGCAGCTTACCGGGACAGGGGGCGAAAGAGCAGTACTTC
>TRBV7-9|TRBJ1-1|-|-
CASSLIHRENTEAFF
TGTGCCAGCAGCTTAATCCACAGGGAGAACACTGAAGCTTTCTTT
>TRBV30|TRBJ2-7|-|-
CAWTSRTGWETYEQYF
TGTGCCTGGACCTCCCGCACAGGTTGGGAGACCTACGAGCAGTACTTC
>TRBV27|TRBJ2-7|-|-
CASSLSSRAGNEQYF
TGTGCCAGCAGTTTATCGAGCAGGGCCGGCAACGAGCAGTACTTC
>TRBV29-1|TRBJ1-1|-|-
CSVEEGHKRTTEAFF
TGCAGCGTTGAAGAGGGACACAAACGAACCACTGAAGCTTTCTTT
>TRBV5-1|TRBJ2-1|-|-
CASSLASLQGFSYNEQFF
TGCGCCAGCAGCTTGGCCTCCTTACAGGGTTTCTCCTACAATGAGCAGTTCTTC
>TRBV4-1|TRBJ1-2|TRBD1|-
CASSQVKRQGFYGYTF
TGCGCCAGCAGCCAAGTTAAGAGACAGGGCTTCTATGGCTACACCTTC
>TRBV30|TRBJ2-1|TRBD2|few
CAWSVHGGAWNEQFF
TGTGCCTGGAGTGTACACGGGGGGGCTTGGAATGAGCAGTTCTTC
>TRBV14|TRBJ2-5|-|-
CASSQGTPYQETQYF
TGTGCCAGCAGCCAAGGGACGCCGTACCAAGAGACCCAGTACTTC
>TRBV6-5|TRBJ2-1|-|-
CASSDLYNEQFF
TGTGCCAGCAGTGACTTGTACAATGAGCAGTTCTTC
>TRBV5-4|TRBJ2-7|-|-
CASSFRETYEQYF
TGTGCCAGCAGCTTCCGGGAAACCTACGAGCAGTACTTC